These 24 T cell receptor beta chains came from one sample sequenced in a study of blood T cell repertoires in COVID-19. Libraries were prepared by immunoSEQ multiplex PCR; TCRdb keeps only in-frame clonotypes and omits some of them. The sample has some 120,000 clones, just under 80% seen once; the top ten hold 20% to 25%. Source material: peripheral blood. Receptors were obtained from a human donor in a cohort sampled during active COVID-19.

The chain joins TRBV19 to TRBJ2-5; a weak D match, TRBD1 (7 bases). Trimming pared 4 bases from V and 1 base from J, leaving 10 bases between. The CDR3 sequence is 14 residues long. Per germline, CDR1 LNHDA and CDR2 SQIVND (reference sequence). The CDR3 sequence is CASSRGDSQETQYF. CDR3 sequence (DNA): TGTGCCAGTAGTAGGGGGGACAGCCAAGAGACCCAGTACTTC.

The CDR3 reads CASSYYGSGNTIYF. The DNA for the CDR3 is TGTGCCAGCAGCTACTACGGGTCTGGAAACACCATATATTTT. This chain connects TRBV7-2 to TRBJ1-3; no firm D call. Per germline, CDR1 SGHTA and CDR2 FQGNSA. CDR3 length equals 14 residues. Trimming cost V 4 bases and J 1 base, with 8 bases left between them.

The chain couples TRBV19 to TRBJ1-1, with a tentative D call TRBD1 (5 bases). Trimming took 5 bases from V and 1 from J, leaving 11 bases between them. Germline loops: CDR1 LNHDA, CDR2 SQIVND (reference sequence). This CDR3 is built from 14 residues. CDR3 in amino acids: CASSLQGTNTEAFF. The DNA of the CDR3 is TGTGCCAGTAGTCTCCAGGGCACGAACACTGAAGCTTTCTTT. Full variable domain (missing parts from reference TRBV19 and TRBJ1-1): DGGITQSPKYLFRKEGQNVTLSCEQNLNHDAMYWYRQDPGQGLRLIYYSQIVNDFQKGDIAEGYSVSREKKESFPLTVTSAQKNPTAFYLCASSLQGTNTEAFFGQGTRLTVV.

This clone was recorded once. This chain links TRBV7-9 with TRBJ2-3, with TRBD2 matching over 8 bases. The V and J ends lost 5 bases and 5 bases, in that order; junction bases with no gene match: 9. The germline V gene encodes CDR1 SEHNR and CDR2 FQNEAQ (reference sequence). CDR3 length: 15 amino acids. The CDR3 DNA sequence: TGTGCCAGCAGCCAATCTCGGGGGGGCAGAGATACGCAGTATTTT. It yields the protein CASSQSRGGRDTQYF.

The chain couples TRBV7-2 to TRBJ1-1; D unclear. Trimming pared 1 base from V and 4 bases from J, leaving 10 bases between. The CDR3 is 14 residues long. The germline gives CDR1 SGHTA, CDR2 FQGNSA. In DNA, the CDR3 is TGTGCCAGCAGCTTAGTAGTTCGGGTCACTGAAGCTTTCTTT. Amino acid sequence: CASSLVVRVTEAFF.

The gene calls are TRBV10-3 and TRBJ1-1; 8 bases align to TRBD1. CDR3 length equals 15 residues. CDR1 and CDR2 (germline): ENHRY, SYGVKD. The ends lost 3 bases at V and 11 bases at J; junction bases unmatched: 14. CDR3 protein: CAISDGQGDSLAAFF. The CDR3 region has the DNA TGTGCCATCAGTGATGGACAGGGTGATTCCTTAGCGGCTTTCTTT.

The chain employs TRBV9 and TRBJ1-3; 8 positions agree with TRBD1. The CDR3 is made up of 14 amino acids. The germline V gene encodes CDR1 SGDLS and CDR2 YYNGEE. Trimming at V came to 4 bases and at J to 2 bases, leaving 2 bases not matched to a gene. CDR3 in amino acids: CASSRQGPGNTIYF. For the CDR3, the DNA is TGTGCCAGCAGCCGACAGGGGCCTGGAAACACCATATATTTT.

This clone was seen a few times. The CDR3 DNA sequence: TGCGCCAGCAGCTTGGCCGTGACAGGGGGAGATACGCAGTATTTT. Its protein is CASSLAVTGGDTQYF. The J gene is TRBJ2-3, the V gene TRBV5-1; 9 positions match TRBD1. The CDR3 loop spans 15 amino acids. Looked up from germline, CDR1 is SGHRS and CDR2 is YFSETQ. Trimming took 0 bases from V and 5 from J; bases not matched to a gene: 4.

This chain links TRBV5-1 with TRBJ2-1, with 10 bases identical to TRBD1. Germline V lookup: CDR1 SGHRS, CDR2 YFSETQ. After removal of 2 bases from V and 2 bases from J, the junction contained 4 bases not matched to a gene. The CDR3 runs 16 residues. The CDR3 protein is CASSLQGQGPYNEQFF. Written as DNA, the CDR3 is TGCGCCAGCAGCTTACAGGGACAGGGGCCCTACAATGAGCAGTTCTTC.

The chain uses TRBV23-1 and TRBJ1-2; 7 bases align to TRBD1. TRBV23-1 is an open reading frame whose function is uncertain. The CDR3 covers 12 residues. V trimming: 10 bases; J trimming: 5 bases; junction bases outside the gene matches: 7. The CDR3 region is CATTTGRYGYTF. The DNA for the CDR3 is TGCGCCACCACGACAGGGAGGTATGGCTACACCTTC.

The chain recombines TRBV4-2 with TRBJ2-1, with 11 bases that match TRBD2. CDR1 is LGHNA and CDR2 is YNFKEQ in the germline V gene. V lost 0 bases and J lost 2; bases outside the gene matches: 3. The CDR3 has 17 residues. CDR3 amino acids: CASSQEVAGGPYNEQFF. In DNA form, the CDR3 reads TGTGCCAGCAGCCAAGAGGTAGCGGGAGGGCCCTACAATGAGCAGTTCTTC.

The chain joins TRBV2 to TRBJ2-3; D possibly corresponds to TRBD2 (7 bases). Germline V lookup: CDR1 SNHLY, CDR2 FYNNEI. The CDR3 is made up of 15 amino acids. The germline V and J ends were trimmed by 3 bases and 1 base, with 11 bases remaining between them. CDR3 sequence (DNA): TGTGCCAGCAGTGAGGGGGCGGGGGGCACAGATACGCAGTATTTT. Translation: CASSEGAGGTDTQYF.

This clone was seen a single time. This CDR3 is CASSQPFSFLRTQQKLFF. In DNA, the CDR3 is TGCGCCAGCAGCCAACCATTTAGTTTTCTTAGGACACAACAAAAACTGTTTTTT. V usage is TRBV4-1 and J usage is TRBJ1-4; tentatively, D is TRBD1 (5 bases). From germline, CDR1 is MGHRA and CDR2 YSYEKL. This CDR3 comprises 18 residues. V gave up 2 bases and J gave up 9 bases, with 25 bases separating them.

This chain links TRBV9 with TRBJ2-1; D is perhaps TRBD1 (6 bases). This CDR3 contains 13 residues. CDR1 is SGDLS, CDR2 YYNGEE, per germline. Trimming pared 3 bases from V and 6 bases from J, leaving 10 bases between. CDR3 region: CASSGGQPNEQFF. Here the CDR3 DNA reads TGTGCCAGCAGCGGCGGACAGCCCAATGAGCAGTTCTTC.

This clone was seen more than once but under ten times. This chain uses TRBV7-2 with TRBJ2-1; D possibly corresponds to TRBD2 (6 bases). V shed 6 bases and J shed 7 bases, with 7 bases lying between them. CDR3 length equals 11 residues. Germline values: CDR1 SGHTA, CDR2 FQGNSA. Written as DNA, the CDR3 is TGTGCCAGCAGTGGGGGGAATGAGCAGTTCTTC. Translated: CASSGGNEQFF.

The gene calls are TRBV9 and TRBJ1-3, with D perhaps TRBD1 (5 bases). V lost 3 bases and J lost 0, with 10 bases in between. The germline CDR1 and CDR2 sequences are SGDLS and YYNGEE. The CDR3 sequence is 15 residues long. CDR3 coding DNA: TGTGCCAGCAGCGGGGGGGAGGGCTCTGGAAACACCATATATTTT. Amino acids: CASSGGEGSGNTIYF.

V gene TRBV11-3 combines with J gene TRBJ2-2; 9 nucleotides match TRBD2. CDR1 and CDR2 from the germline V gene are SGHNT and YENEEA. With 5 bases clipped from V and 2 bases from J, the junction kept 3 bases outside the gene matches. CDR3 length: 15 residues. The CDR3 region has the DNA TGTGCCAGCAGCCCGGGACTAGCTAACACCGGGGAGCTGTTTTTT. Translation gives CASSPGLANTGELFF.

This clone appeared a few times. The chain recombines TRBV11-2 with TRBJ1-2, with D perhaps matching TRBD1 (5 bases). There are 14 residues in the CDR3. V lost 5 bases to trimming and J lost 4 bases, with 14 bases between them. Germline loops: CDR1 SGHAT, CDR2 FQNNGV. The CDR3 here is CASSGDLEGYGYTF. CDR3 nucleotides: TGTGCCAGCAGCGGGGACTTAGAGGGCTATGGCTACACCTTC.

The chain recombines TRBV27 with TRBJ2-7, with 9 bases fitting TRBD1. In germline, CDR1 is MNHEY, CDR2 SMNVEV (reference sequence). The CDR3 loop spans 16 amino acids. After removal of 5 bases from V and 0 bases from J, the junction contained 8 bases not matched to a gene. DNA of the CDR3: TGTGCCAGCAGTCGGTCACCGGGACAGGGCTCCTACGAGCAGTACTTC. Its protein product is CASSRSPGQGSYEQYF.

This chain uses TRBV7-9 with TRBJ2-7; D call uncertain. Trimming removed 8 bases from V and 2 bases from J, with 10 bases in between. This CDR3 contains 12 residues. Per the germline V gene, CDR1 is SEHNR and CDR2 is FQNEAQ (reference sequence). The CDR3 DNA sequence: TGTGCCAGCGCGCCTACTACCTACGAGCAGTACTTC. Translation: CASAPTTYEQYF. Full variable domain (rest looked up from reference TRBV7-9 and TRBJ2-7): DTGVSQNPRHKITKRGQNVTFRCDPISEHNRLYWYRQTLGQGPEFLTYFQNEAQLEKSRLLSDRFSAERPKGSFSTLEIQRTEQGDSAMYLCASAPTTYEQYFGPGTRLTVT.

This clone is a singleton in its sample. V gene TRBV10-2 combines with J gene TRBJ2-1; 7 positions agree with TRBD2. The germline V gene has CDR1 WSHSY and CDR2 SAAADI. After removal of 8 bases from V and 0 bases from J, the junction contained 1 base not matched to a gene. CDR3 length: 13 residues. DNA for the CDR3: TGCGCCAGCCGGACTAGCTCCTACAATGAGCAGTTCTTC. This encodes CASRTSSYNEQFF.

The V call is TRBV4-2, the J call TRBJ2-1; maybe TRBD2 (5 bases). Germline-derived CDR1 and CDR2 are LGHNA and YNFKEQ. The V end lost 1 base, the J end lost 0 bases, and 16 bases lay between the germline ends. This CDR3 is built from 18 residues. DNA of the CDR3: TGTGCCAGCAGCCAAGCCCCACTAAGCGGATACTCCTACAATGAGCAGTTCTTC. Translated: CASSQAPLSGYSYNEQFF.

J is TRBJ2-3 and V is TRBV27; 9 nucleotides line up with TRBD1. J was trimmed by 4 bases and V by 3 bases; bases with no gene match: 5. There are 15 residues in the CDR3. Per the germline V gene, CDR1 is MNHEY and CDR2 is SMNVEV (reference sequence). The CDR3 loop reads CASSFGTGKADTQYF. CDR3 nucleotide sequence: TGTGCCAGCAGTTTCGGGACAGGGAAAGCAGATACGCAGTATTTT.

This clone rates as medium-sized. The rearrangement links TRBV7-3 to TRBJ1-1; D possibly corresponds to TRBD1 (5 bases). CDR1 and CDR2 (germline): SGHTA, FQGTGA. The CDR3 covers 13 residues. V was shortened by 1 base and J by 3 bases, with 6 bases between the two germline ends. CDR3 sequence reads: CASSLRGDTEAFF. CDR3 nucleotides: TGTGCCAGCAGCTTAAGGGGGGACACTGAAGCTTTCTTT.